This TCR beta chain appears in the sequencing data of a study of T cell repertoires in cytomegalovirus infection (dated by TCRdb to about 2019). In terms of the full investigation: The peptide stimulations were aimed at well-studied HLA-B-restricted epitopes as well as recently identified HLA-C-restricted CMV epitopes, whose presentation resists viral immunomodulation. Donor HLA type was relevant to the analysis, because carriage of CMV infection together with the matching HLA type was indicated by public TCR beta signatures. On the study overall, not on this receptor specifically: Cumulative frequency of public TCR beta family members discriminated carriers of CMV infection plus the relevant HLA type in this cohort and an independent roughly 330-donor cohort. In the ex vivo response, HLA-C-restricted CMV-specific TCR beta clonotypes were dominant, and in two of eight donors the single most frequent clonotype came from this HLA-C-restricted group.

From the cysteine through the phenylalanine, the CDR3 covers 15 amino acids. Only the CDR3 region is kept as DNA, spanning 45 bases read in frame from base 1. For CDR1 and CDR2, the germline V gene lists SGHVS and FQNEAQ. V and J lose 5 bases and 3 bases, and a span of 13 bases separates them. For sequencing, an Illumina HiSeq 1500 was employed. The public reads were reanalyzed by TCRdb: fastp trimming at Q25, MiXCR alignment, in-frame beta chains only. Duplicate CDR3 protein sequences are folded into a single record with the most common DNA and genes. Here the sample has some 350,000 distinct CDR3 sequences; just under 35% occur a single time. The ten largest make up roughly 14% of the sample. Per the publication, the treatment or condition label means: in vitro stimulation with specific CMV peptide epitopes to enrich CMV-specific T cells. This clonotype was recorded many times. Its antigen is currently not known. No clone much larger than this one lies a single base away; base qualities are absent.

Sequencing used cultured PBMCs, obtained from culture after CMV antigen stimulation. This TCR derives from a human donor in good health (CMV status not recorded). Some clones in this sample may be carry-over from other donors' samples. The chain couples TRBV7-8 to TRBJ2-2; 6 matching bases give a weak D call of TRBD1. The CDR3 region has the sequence CASSASQGHTGELFF. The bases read TGTGCCAGCAGCGCCAGCCAGGGGCACACCGGGGAGCTGTTTTTT. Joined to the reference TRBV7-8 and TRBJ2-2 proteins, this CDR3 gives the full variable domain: GAGVSQSPRYKVAKRGQDVALRCDPISGHVSLFWYQQALGQGPEFLTYFQNEAQLDKSGLPSDRFFAERPEGSVSTLKIQRTQQEDSAVYLCASSASQGHTGELFFGEGSRLTVL.